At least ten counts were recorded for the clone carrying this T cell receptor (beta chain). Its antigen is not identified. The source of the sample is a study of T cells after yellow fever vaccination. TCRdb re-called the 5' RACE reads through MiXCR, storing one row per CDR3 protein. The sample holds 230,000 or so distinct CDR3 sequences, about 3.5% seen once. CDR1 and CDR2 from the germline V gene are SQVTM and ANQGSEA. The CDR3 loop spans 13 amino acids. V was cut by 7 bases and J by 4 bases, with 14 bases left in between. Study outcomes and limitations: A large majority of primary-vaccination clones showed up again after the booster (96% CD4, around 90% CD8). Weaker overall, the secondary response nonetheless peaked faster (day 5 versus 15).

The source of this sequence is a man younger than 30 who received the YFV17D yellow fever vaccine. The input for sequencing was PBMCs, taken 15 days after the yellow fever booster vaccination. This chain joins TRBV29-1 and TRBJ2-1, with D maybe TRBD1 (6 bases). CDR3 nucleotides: TGCAGCGGGTGGTGGACAGATTACAATGAGCAGTTCTTC. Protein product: CSGWWTDYNEQFF.